The entry below describes one TCR beta chain. This sample was included in a study of control samples from healthy donors and cancer patients. Clones were read by immunoSEQ multiplex PCR, and TCRdb kept only the in-frame ones, dropping some. The sample carries about 42,000 clones, roughly 83% recorded once. Deletions cut 6 bases from V and 0 bases from J, with 15 bases between. Per the germline V gene, CDR1 is LNHDA and CDR2 is SQIVND (reference sequence). The CDR3 extends over 16 amino acids. This chain joins TRBV19 and TRBJ1-3, with D possibly TRBD1 on 5 matching bases. The receptor's source is a man in his fifties or sixties in good health. Material: blood. The CDR3 spells CASSRWPGGSGNTIYF. CDR3 in DNA: TGTGCCAGTAGCCGGTGGCCGGGGGGCTCTGGAAACACCATATATTTT.